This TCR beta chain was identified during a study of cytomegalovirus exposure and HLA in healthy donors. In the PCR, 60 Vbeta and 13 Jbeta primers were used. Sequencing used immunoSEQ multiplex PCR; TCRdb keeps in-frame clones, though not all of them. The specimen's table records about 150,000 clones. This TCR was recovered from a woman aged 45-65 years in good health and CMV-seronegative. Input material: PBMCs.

The CDR3 sequence: CASSTTGFDGYTF. The DNA of the CDR3 is TGTGCCAGCAGTACCACAGGGTTTGATGGCTACACCTTC. This rearrangement joins TRBV28 to TRBJ1-2, with TRBD1 as a possible D gene (6 bases). Germline lookup yields CDR1 MDHEN and CDR2 SYDVKM. The CDR3 loop spans 13 amino acids. Trimming took off 5 bases at V and 6 bases at J, with 13 bases between the two ends.